This TCR beta chain came from a study of blood T cell repertoires in COVID-19. This study enrolled people aged about 18 to 100 from around 25 US geographic areas. CDR1 and CDR2 (germline): GTSNPN, SVGIG (reference sequence). V was clipped by 0 bases and J by 0 bases, with 20 bases between them. CDR3 size: 18 residues. The repertoire was sequenced with immunoSEQ multiplex PCR; TCRdb's copy has only in-frame clones and lacks some. Seen here are about 270,000 clones, approximately 86% observed once, and the top ten hold 1%. Source material: PBMCs or T cells enriched from blood (not recorded which). This clonotype was obtained from a woman aged 30 to 39 who had recovered from COVID-19. The chain uses TRBV30 and TRBJ1-2; D gene ambiguous. The chain's CDR3 is CAWSVVLLSPHANYGYTF. The DNA for the CDR3 is TGTGCCTGGAGTGTTGTACTCCTTTCTCCCCATGCTAACTATGGCTACACCTTC.